The 5 T cell receptor beta chains below come from one sample, sequenced in a study of PD-L1 blockade in urothelial cancer. Here immunoSEQ multiplex PCR was the method, and the copy in TCRdb shows in-frame clones only, minus some. This table holds more than 90,000 clones, more than 85% found once. Time point here: peripheral blood 6 weeks after treatment start. The specimen comprised PBMCs, sampled around atezolizumab (anti-PD-L1) treatment. The source of these receptors is a man aged 55 to 69 with urothelial cancer.

This sequence joins TRBV15 and TRBJ2-7, with 8 bases fitting TRBD1. Germline loops: CDR1 LNHNV, CDR2 YYDKDF (reference sequence). V lost 5 bases and J lost 0; bases outside the gene matches: 12. CDR3 size: 17 residues. In DNA form, the CDR3 reads TGTGCCACCAGCGGACTGACTCCGGGACAGGTCTCCTACGAGCAGTACTTC. This translates into CATSGLTPGQVSYEQYF.

The chain carries TRBV27 and TRBJ2-5; 8 bases are a match to TRBD1. Germline CDR1 MNHEY, CDR2 SMNVEV (reference sequence). The CDR3 runs to 15 residues. V was pared by 2 bases and J by 4 bases, with 6 bases of the junction left unmatched. The DNA for the CDR3 is TGTGCCAGCAGTTTAGACAGGGGCCCCTTAGAGACCCAGTACTTC. Protein product: CASSLDRGPLETQYF.

The chain has TRBV6-1 and TRBJ2-1; a possible D gene is TRBD2 (5 bases). The CDR3 spans 15 residues. Trimming left V 7 bases short and J 0 bases short, with 13 bases between. Looked up from germline, CDR1 is MNHNS and CDR2 is SASEGT. The CDR3 region is CASKRDLSSYNEQFF. As DNA, the CDR3 is TGTGCCAGCAAACGGGATCTTAGCTCCTACAATGAGCAGTTCTTC.

The gene calls are TRBV4-3 and TRBJ1-1; unclear D gene. Trimming removed 3 bases at V and 3 bases at J, with 20 bases between. The CDR3 consists of 17 residues. CDR1 LGHNA and CDR2 YSLEER come from the germline V gene. The CDR3: CASSHTNLGGLYTEAFF. In DNA, the CDR3 is TGCGCCAGCAGCCATACTAATTTGGGTGGCCTTTACACTGAAGCTTTCTTT.

The rearrangement links TRBV5-4 to TRBJ2-1; 9 bases map to TRBD1. The CDR3 consists of 16 residues. In germline, CDR1 is SGHNT, CDR2 YYREEE (reference sequence). With V trimmed by 4 bases and J by 3 bases, 8 bases remained unmatched. CDR3 in DNA: TGTGCCAGCAGCCCCACCGGGACAGGGCTCTACAATGAGCAGTTCTTC. Amino acids: CASSPTGTGLYNEQFF.